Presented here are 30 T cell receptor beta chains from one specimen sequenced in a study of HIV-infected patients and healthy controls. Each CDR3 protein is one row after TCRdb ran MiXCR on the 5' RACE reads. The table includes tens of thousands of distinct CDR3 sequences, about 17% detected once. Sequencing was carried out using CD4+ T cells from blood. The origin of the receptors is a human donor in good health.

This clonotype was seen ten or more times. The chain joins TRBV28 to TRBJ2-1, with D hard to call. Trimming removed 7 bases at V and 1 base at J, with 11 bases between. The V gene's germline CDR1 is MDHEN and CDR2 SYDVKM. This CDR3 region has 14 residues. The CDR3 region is CASTMGMSYNEQFF. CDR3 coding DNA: TGTGCCAGCACTATGGGGATGTCCTACAATGAGCAGTTCTTC.

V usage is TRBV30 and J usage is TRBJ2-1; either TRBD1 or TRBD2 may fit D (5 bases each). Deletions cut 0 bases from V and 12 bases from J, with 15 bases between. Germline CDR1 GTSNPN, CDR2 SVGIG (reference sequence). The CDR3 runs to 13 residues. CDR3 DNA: TGTGCCTGGAGTGTCCCCGGGACCCACTTGCAGTTCTTC. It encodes CAWSVPGTHLQFF.

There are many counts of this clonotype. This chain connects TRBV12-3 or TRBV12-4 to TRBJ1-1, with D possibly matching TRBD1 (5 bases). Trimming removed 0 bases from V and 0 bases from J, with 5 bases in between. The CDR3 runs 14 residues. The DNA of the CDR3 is TGTGCCAGCAGTTTAGCAGGGGTGAACACTGAAGCTTTCTTT. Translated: CASSLAGVNTEAFF.

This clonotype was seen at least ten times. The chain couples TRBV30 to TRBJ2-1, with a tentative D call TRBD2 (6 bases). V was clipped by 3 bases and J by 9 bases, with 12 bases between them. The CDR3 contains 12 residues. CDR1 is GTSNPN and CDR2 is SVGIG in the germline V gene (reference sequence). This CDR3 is CAWREGPSEQFF. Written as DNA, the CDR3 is TGTGCCTGGAGGGAGGGCCCCTCTGAGCAGTTCTTC.

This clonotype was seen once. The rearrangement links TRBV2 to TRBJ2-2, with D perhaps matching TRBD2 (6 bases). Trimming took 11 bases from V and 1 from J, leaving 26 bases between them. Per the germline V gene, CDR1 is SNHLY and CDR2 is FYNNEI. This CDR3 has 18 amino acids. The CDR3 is CAQTRAWRGERNTGELFF. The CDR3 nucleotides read TGTGCCCAGACCAGGGCCTGGAGGGGCGAAAGGAACACCGGGGAGCTGTTTTTT.

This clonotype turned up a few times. The CDR3 DNA follows: TGTGCCAGCAGTTACGGGCTCGCAAAACTGAACACTGAAGCTTTCTTT. It encodes CASSYGLAKLNTEAFF. The chain recombines TRBV6-5 with TRBJ1-1; D call uncertain. The CDR3 runs 16 residues. Germline V CDR1 and CDR2: MNHEY, SVGAGI. V was pared by 2 bases and J by 0 bases, with 13 bases between.

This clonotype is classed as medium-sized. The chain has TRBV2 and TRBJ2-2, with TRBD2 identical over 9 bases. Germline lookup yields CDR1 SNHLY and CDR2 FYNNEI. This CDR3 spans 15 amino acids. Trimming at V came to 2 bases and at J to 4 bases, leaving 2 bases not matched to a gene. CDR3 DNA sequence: TGTGCCAGCAGTGAAAGGACTAGCGCCACCGGGGAGCTGTTTTTT. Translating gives CASSERTSATGELFF.

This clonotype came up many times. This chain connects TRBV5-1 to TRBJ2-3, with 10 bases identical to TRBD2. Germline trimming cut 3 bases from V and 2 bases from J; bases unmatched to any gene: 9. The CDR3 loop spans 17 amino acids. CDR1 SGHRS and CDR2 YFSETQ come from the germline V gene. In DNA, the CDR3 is TGCGCCAGCAGCTGGGGTCTAGCGGGAGACAACACAGATACGCAGTATTTT. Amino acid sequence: CASSWGLAGDNTDTQYF.

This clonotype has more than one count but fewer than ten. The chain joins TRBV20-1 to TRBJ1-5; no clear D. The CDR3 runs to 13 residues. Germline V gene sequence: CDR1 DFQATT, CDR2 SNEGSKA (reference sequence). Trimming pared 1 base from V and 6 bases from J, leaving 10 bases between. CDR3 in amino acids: CSARGAGGQPQHF. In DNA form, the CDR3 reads TGCAGTGCTAGAGGCGCGGGCGGTCAGCCCCAGCATTTT.

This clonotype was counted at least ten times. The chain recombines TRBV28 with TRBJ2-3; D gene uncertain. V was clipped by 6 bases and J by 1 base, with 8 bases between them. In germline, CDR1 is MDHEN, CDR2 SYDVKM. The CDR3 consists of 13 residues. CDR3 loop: CASSAVRTDTQYF. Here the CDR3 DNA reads TGTGCCAGCAGCGCGGTCCGCACAGATACGCAGTATTTT.

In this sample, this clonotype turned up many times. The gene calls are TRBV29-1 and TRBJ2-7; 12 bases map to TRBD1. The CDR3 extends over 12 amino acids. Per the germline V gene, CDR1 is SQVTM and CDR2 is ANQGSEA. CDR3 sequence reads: CRRGQGAGEQYF. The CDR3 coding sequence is TGCAGAAGGGGACAGGGGGCAGGTGAGCAGTACTTC.

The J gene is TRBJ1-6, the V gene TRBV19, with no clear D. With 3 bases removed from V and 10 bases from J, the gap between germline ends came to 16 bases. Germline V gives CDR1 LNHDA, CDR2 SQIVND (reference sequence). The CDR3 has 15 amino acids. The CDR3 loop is CASSIPAASPSPLHF. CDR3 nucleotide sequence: TGTGCCAGTAGTATCCCGGCCGCCAGTCCATCACCCCTCCACTTT.

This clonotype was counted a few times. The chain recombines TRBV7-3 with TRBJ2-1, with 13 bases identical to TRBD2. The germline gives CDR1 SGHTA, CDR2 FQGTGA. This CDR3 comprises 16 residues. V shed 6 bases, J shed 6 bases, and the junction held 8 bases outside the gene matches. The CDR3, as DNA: TGTGCCAGCAGTTTCGGTCGGACTAGCGGGAGCAATGAGCAGTTCTTC. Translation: CASSFGRTSGSNEQFF.

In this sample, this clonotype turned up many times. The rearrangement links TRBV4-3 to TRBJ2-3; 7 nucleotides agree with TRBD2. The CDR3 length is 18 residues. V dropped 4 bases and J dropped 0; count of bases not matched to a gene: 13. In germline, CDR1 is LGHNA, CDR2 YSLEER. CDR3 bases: TGCGCCAGCAGCCCAACTAGCGCGAACACGCCAAGCACAGATACGCAGTATTTT. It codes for CASSPTSANTPSTDTQYF.

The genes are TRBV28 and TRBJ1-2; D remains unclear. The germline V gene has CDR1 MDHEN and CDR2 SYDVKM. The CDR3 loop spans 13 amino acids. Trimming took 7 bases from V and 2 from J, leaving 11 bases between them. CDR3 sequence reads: CASKNAGNYGYTF. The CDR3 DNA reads TGTGCCAGCAAAAACGCCGGCAACTATGGCTACACCTTC.

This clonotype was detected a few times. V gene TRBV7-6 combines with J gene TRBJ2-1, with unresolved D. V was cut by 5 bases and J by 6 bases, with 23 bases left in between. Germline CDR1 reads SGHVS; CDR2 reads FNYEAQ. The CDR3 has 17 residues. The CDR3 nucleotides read TGTGCCAGCAGCCCCCGGCCAGACGGTATCCCCGGCAATGAGCAGTTCTTC. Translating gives CASSPRPDGIPGNEQFF. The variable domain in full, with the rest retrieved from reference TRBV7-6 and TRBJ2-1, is GAGVSQSPRYKVTKRGQDVALRCDPISGHVSLYWYRQALGQGPEFLTYFNYEAQQDKSGLPNDRFSAERPEGSISTLTIQRTEQRDSAMYRCASSPRPDGIPGNEQFFGPGTRLTVL.

The CDR3 here is CASSFGGPTGANVLTF. The CDR3 nucleotides are TGTGCCAGCAGCTTTGGGGGCCCCACTGGGGCCAACGTCCTGACTTTC. J is TRBJ2-6 and V is TRBV7-2; maybe TRBD1 (6 bases). Trimming cost V 3 bases and J 2 bases, with 11 bases left between them. Germline CDR1 and CDR2: SGHTA and FQGNSA. CDR3 length equals 16 residues.

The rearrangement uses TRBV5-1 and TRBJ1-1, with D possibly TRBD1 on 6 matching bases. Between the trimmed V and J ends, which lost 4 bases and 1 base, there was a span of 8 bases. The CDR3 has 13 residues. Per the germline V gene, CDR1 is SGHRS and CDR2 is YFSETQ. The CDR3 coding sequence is TGCGCCAGCAGCATCAGGGGGAACACTGAAGCTTTCTTT. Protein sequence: CASSIRGNTEAFF. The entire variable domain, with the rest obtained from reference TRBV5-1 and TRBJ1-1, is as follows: KAGVTQTPRYLIKTRGQQVTLSCSPISGHRSVSWYQQTPGQGLQFLFEYFSETQRNKGNFPGRFSGRQFSNSRSEMNVSTLELGDSALYLCASSIRGNTEAFFGQGTRLTVV.

The CDR3 DNA follows: TGTGCCAGCAGCCCACGGACAGGGAACTATGGCTACACCTTC. Translating gives CASSPRTGNYGYTF. The rearrangement joins TRBV7-2 to TRBJ1-2; 8 bases are shared with TRBD1. V lost 5 bases and J lost 2; bases outside the gene matches: 4. There are 14 residues in the CDR3. Germline V gene sequence: CDR1 SGHTA, CDR2 FQGNSA.

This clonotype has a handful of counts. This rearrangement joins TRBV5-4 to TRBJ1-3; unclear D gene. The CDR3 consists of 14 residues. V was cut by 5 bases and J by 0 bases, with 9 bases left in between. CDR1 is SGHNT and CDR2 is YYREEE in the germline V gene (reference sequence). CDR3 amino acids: CASSPELSGNTIYF. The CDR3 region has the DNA TGTGCCAGCAGTCCAGAGCTCTCTGGAAACACCATATATTTT.

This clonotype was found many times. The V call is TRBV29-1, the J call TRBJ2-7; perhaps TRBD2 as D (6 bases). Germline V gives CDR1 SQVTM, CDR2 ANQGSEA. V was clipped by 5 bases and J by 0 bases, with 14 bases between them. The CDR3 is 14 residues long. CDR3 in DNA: TGCAGCGTTATGTCTAGCGCCCTCTCCTACGAGCAGTACTTC. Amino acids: CSVMSSALSYEQYF.

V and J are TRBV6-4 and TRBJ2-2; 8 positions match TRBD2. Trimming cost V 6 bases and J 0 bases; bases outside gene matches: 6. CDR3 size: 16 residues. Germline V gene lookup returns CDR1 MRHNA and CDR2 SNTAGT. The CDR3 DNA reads TGTGCCAGCAGCCCCCGGGGGGGGGCGAACACCGGGGAGCTGTTTTTT. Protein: CASSPRGGANTGELFF.

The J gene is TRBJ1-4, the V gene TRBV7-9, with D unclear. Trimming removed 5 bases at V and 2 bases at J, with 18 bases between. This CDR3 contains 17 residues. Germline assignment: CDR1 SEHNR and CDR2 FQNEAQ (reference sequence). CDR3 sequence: CASSRRSLQSTNEKLFF. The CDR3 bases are TGTGCCAGCAGCCGTCGCTCCCTACAATCGACTAATGAAAAACTGTTTTTT.

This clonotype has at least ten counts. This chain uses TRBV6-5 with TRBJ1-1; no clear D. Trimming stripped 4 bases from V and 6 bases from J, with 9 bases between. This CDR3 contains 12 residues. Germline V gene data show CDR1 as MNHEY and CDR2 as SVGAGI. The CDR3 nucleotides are TGTGCCAGCAGTTCCCAGGCTTCTGAAGCTTTCTTT. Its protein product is CASSSQASEAFF.

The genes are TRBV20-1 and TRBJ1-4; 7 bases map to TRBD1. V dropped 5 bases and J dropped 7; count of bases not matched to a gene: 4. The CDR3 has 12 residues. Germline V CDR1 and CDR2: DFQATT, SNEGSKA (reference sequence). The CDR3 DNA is TGCAGTGCTCCCCGACAGGGTGAAAAACTGTTTTTT. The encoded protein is CSAPRQGEKLFF.

The CDR3 coding sequence is TGTGCCAGTACCACCCCAACCCGGTCCGAGCAGTACTTC. Translated, it gives CASTTPTRSEQYF. This rearrangement joins TRBV19 to TRBJ2-7; no clear D. CDR3 length: 13 amino acids. V gave up 7 bases and J gave up 6 bases, with 16 bases separating them. From germline, CDR1 is LNHDA and CDR2 SQIVND (reference sequence).

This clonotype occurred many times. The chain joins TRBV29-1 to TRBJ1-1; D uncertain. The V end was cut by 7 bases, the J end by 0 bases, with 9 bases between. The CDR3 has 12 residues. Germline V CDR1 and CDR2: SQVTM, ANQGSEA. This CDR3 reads CSAGRVNTEAFF. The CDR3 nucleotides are TGCAGCGCGGGAAGGGTGAACACTGAAGCTTTCTTT.

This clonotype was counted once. The CDR3 nucleotides are TGTGCCAGCAGCCCCGGGGGCGGGGGGAGAACCGGGGAGCTGTTTTTT. Its protein is CASSPGGGGRTGELFF. The chain couples TRBV5-4 to TRBJ2-2; 8 nucleotides match TRBD2. The CDR3 contains 16 residues. The trim removed 4 bases at V and 5 bases at J, leaving 10 bases unmatched. The germline gives CDR1 SGHNT, CDR2 YYREEE (reference sequence).

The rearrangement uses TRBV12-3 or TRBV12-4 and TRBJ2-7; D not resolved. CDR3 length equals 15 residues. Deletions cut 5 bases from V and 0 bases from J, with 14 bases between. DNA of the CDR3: TGTGCCAGCAGTATCCTAGGATCCCTCTCCTACGAGCAGTACTTC. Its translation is CASSILGSLSYEQYF.

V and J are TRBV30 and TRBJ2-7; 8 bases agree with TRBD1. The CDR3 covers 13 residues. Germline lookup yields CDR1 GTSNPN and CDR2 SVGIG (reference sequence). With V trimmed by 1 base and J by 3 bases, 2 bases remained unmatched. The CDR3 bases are TGTGCCTGGAGTGGGACAGGGAGCTACGAGCAGTACTTC. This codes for CAWSGTGSYEQYF.